These 13 T cell receptor beta chains originate from one sample sequenced in a study of blood T cell repertoires in COVID-19. Measured with immunoSEQ multiplex PCR; TCRdb has only the in-frame clones, and not every one. The repertoire includes 300,000 to 400,000 clones, just over 85% of them detected once, and approximately 4.6% sits in the top ten. Sequencing was carried out using PBMCs or T cells enriched from blood (not recorded which). The origin of the receptors is a woman in her forties with acute COVID-19.

V usage is TRBV6-4 and J usage is TRBJ2-3, with TRBD1 matching over 9 bases. The V and J ends lost 0 bases and 6 bases, in that order; junction bases with no gene match: 4. There are 15 residues in the CDR3. Germline V lookup: CDR1 MRHNA, CDR2 SNTAGT. CDR3 loop: CASSDSGTGTDTQYF. CDR3 bases: TGTGCCAGCAGTGACTCGGGGACAGGGACCGATACGCAGTATTTT.

J is TRBJ2-5 and V is TRBV5-4; TRBD1 agrees at 11 bases. J lost 5 bases, V lost 4 bases, and 10 bases had no gene match. The CDR3 length is 16 residues. The V gene's germline CDR1 is SGHNT and CDR2 YYREEE (reference sequence). The CDR3 nucleotides are TGTGCCAGCAGCAAGCCGGACAGGGGGCGCCGGGAGACCCAGTACTTC. Amino acid sequence: CASSKPDRGRRETQYF.

This clone was seen a few times. This chain links TRBV27 with TRBJ1-6; 9 nucleotides align to TRBD1. The V gene's germline CDR1 is MNHEY and CDR2 SMNVEV (reference sequence). This CDR3 region has 18 residues. V shed 3 bases and J 7 bases; nucleotides not matched to a gene: 13. The CDR3 sequence: CASSFWDEWTGVNSPLHF. CDR3 nucleotides: TGTGCCAGCAGTTTTTGGGACGAATGGACAGGGGTGAATTCACCCCTCCACTTT.

The chain joins TRBV2 to TRBJ2-7, with a possible D match to TRBD1 (5 bases). Germline V gives CDR1 SNHLY, CDR2 FYNNEI. Trimming cost V 3 bases and J 1 base, with 10 bases left between them. This CDR3 comprises 14 residues. The chain's CDR3 is CASSETAKSYEQYF. DNA of the CDR3: TGTGCCAGCAGTGAGACAGCTAAATCCTACGAGCAGTACTTC.

The chain employs TRBV18 and TRBJ2-3; D is possibly TRBD2 (6 bases). The CDR3 has 14 residues. Germline CDR1 reads KGHSH; CDR2 reads LQKENI. The V gene lost 3 bases and the J gene lost 3 bases, with 10 bases spanning the gap. This CDR3 reads CASSPGTRTDTQYF. As DNA, the CDR3 is TGTGCCAGCTCACCCGGGACTCGAACAGATACGCAGTATTTT.

CDR3 sequence: CASSTSGGLDTQYF. CDR3 DNA: TGTGCCAGTAGTACCTCCGGGGGGCTTGATACGCAGTATTTT. This chain connects TRBV19 to TRBJ2-3; perhaps TRBD2 as D (7 bases). Trimming took off 4 bases at V and 6 bases at J, with 14 bases between the two ends. The CDR3 is 14 amino acids. CDR1 and CDR2 (germline): LNHDA, SQIVND (reference sequence).

The V gene is TRBV27, the J gene TRBJ1-2; no reliable D call. The CDR3 length is 15 residues. V was pared by 4 bases and J by 0 bases, with 12 bases between. CDR1 is MNHEY, CDR2 SMNVEV, per germline (reference sequence). CDR3 DNA: TGTGCCAGCAGTTCCCTGCGGAAGTCTAACTATGGCTACACCTTC. It is translated as CASSSLRKSNYGYTF.

The chain couples TRBV12-5 to TRBJ1-1; a possible D gene is TRBD1 (6 bases). Trimming removed 6 bases at V and 5 bases at J, with 13 bases between. This CDR3 has 13 residues. Germline values: CDR1 LGHNT, CDR2 FRNRAP. This chain's CDR3 is CASGNTGRTEAFF. The CDR3 DNA is TGTGCTAGTGGAAATACAGGGCGGACTGAAGCTTTCTTT.

The CDR3 spells CASITRQGTEAFF. In DNA form, the CDR3 reads TGTGCCAGCATTACCCGACAGGGCACTGAAGCTTTCTTT. The chain couples TRBV2 to TRBJ1-1; TRBD1 matches 7 bases. J lost 4 bases, V lost 7 bases, and 6 bases had no gene match. The CDR3 is made up of 13 amino acids. Germline CDR1 and CDR2: SNHLY and FYNNEI.

CDR3 DNA sequence: TGTGCCAGCAGCCAAATCGCGCAGGGACAGGGGGTCTCACCCCTCCACTTT. It translates to CASSQIAQGQGVSPLHF. The chain has TRBV3-1 (or the pseudogene TRBV3-2) and TRBJ1-6; 11 nucleotides agree with TRBD1. This CDR3 is built from 17 residues. V shed 2 bases and J 10 bases; nucleotides not matched to a gene: 10. CDR1 is LGHDT and CDR2 is YNNKEL in the germline V gene (reference sequence).

This chain connects TRBV7-8 to TRBJ2-1; D may be TRBD1 (5 bases). The V gene's germline CDR1 is SGHVS and CDR2 FQNEAQ. The V and J ends lost 3 bases and 0 bases respectively, with 15 bases between them. This CDR3 is 17 amino acids long. The CDR3 protein is CASSFLSSGYSYNEQFF. CDR3 coding DNA: TGTGCCAGCAGCTTTTTATCCTCAGGGTACTCCTACAATGAGCAGTTCTTC. Full variable domain (missing parts from reference TRBV7-8 and TRBJ2-1): GAGVSQSPRYKVAKRGQDVALRCDPISGHVSLFWYQQALGQGPEFLTYFQNEAQLDKSGLPSDRFFAERPEGSVSTLKIQRTQQEDSAVYLCASSFLSSGYSYNEQFFGPGTRLTVL.

This clone was seen a single time. The chain combines TRBV18 with TRBJ1-6, with 8 bases identical to TRBD1. This CDR3 has 18 residues. Germline loops: CDR1 KGHSH, CDR2 LQKENI. V lost 6 bases and J lost 5; bases outside the gene matches: 15. The CDR3: CASSPRIQGAGNNSPLHF. CDR3 coding DNA: TGTGCCAGCTCGCCAAGGATCCAGGGGGCCGGGAATAATTCACCCCTCCACTTT.

The rearrangement links TRBV5-6 to TRBJ2-1; TRBD2 agrees at 9 bases. Germline V gene data show CDR1 as SGHDT and CDR2 as YYEEEE. V shed 2 bases, J shed 8 bases, and the junction held 5 bases outside the gene matches. This CDR3 is 14 amino acids long. CDR3 DNA: TGTGCCAGCAGCTTTAGCGGGAGCCATTATGAGCAGTTCTTC. Amino acid sequence: CASSFSGSHYEQFF.